A selection of T cell receptor beta chains follows, all from one sample in a study of blood T cell repertoires in COVID-19. Measured with immunoSEQ multiplex PCR; TCRdb has only the in-frame clones, and not every one. This table holds nearly 200,000 clones, around four fifths found once. The sequencing sample was made of peripheral blood. The receptors come from a human donor in a cohort sampled during active COVID-19. The CDR3 runs from the conserved cysteine through the conserved F or W. Each record gives: CDR3 protein, CDR3 DNA, clone size, J gene, D gene, V gene. A D gene is named only where the DNA matches it firmly. A clone size is listed for some rows: how often the clone was seen (once, few, many), or a class if it is expanded.

CDR3 protein: CASRGLYGYTF
CDR3 DNA: TGTGCCAGCAGGGGGCTCTATGGCTACACCTTC
clone size: NA
J gene: TRBJ1-2
D gene: NA
V gene: TRBV6-5

CDR3 protein: CAIRPPGARYGYTF
CDR3 DNA: TGTGCCATCCGTCCGCCGGGAGCAAGGTATGGCTACACCTTC
clone size: NA
J gene: TRBJ1-2
D gene: NA
V gene: TRBV10-3

CDR3 protein: CASSPLGRRINEKLFF
CDR3 DNA: TGCGCCAGCAGCCCCCTAGGTCGGCGGATTAATGAAAAACTGTTTTTT
clone size: once
J gene: TRBJ1-4
D gene: NA
V gene: TRBV4-1

CDR3 protein: CASSTLQGTNQPQHF
CDR3 DNA: TGTGCCAGCTCAACTTTACAGGGGACGAATCAGCCCCAGCATTTT
clone size: NA
J gene: TRBJ1-5
D gene: TRBD1
V gene: TRBV18

CDR3 protein: CASSQDPGGSGTGELFF
CDR3 DNA: TGTGCCAGCAGCCAAGATCCTGGCGGGAGTGGGACCGGGGAGCTGTTTTTT
clone size: NA
J gene: TRBJ2-2
D gene: TRBD2
V gene: TRBV4-2

CDR3 protein: CASNRGQGLQPQHF
CDR3 DNA: TGTGCCAGCAATAGAGGACAGGGATTGCAGCCCCAGCATTTT
clone size: NA
J gene: TRBJ1-5
D gene: TRBD1
V gene: TRBV2

CDR3 protein: CASISKPSSEQYF
CDR3 DNA: TGTGCCAGCATAAGTAAGCCTAGTTCGGAGCAGTACTTC
clone size: NA
J gene: TRBJ2-7
D gene: NA
V gene: TRBV21-1

CDR3 protein: CASTQGDWNEQFF
CDR3 DNA: TGTGCCAGTACCCAAGGGGATTGGAATGAGCAGTTCTTC
clone size: NA
J gene: TRBJ2-1
D gene: NA
V gene: TRBV19

CDR3 protein: CASSQTGPTSYEQYF
CDR3 DNA: TGCGCCAGCAGCCAGACAGGCCCTACCTCCTACGAGCAGTACTTC
clone size: NA
J gene: TRBJ2-7
D gene: NA
V gene: TRBV5-1

CDR3 protein: CASSPTGGTIGNTIYF
CDR3 DNA: TGTGCCAGCAGCCCAACAGGGGGCACGATCGGAAACACCATATATTTT
clone size: few
J gene: TRBJ1-3
D gene: TRBD1
V gene: TRBV7-3

CDR3 protein: CASSLASQSSGNTIYF
CDR3 DNA: TGTGCCAGCAGCTTAGCATCACAGAGCTCTGGAAACACCATATATTTT
clone size: NA
J gene: TRBJ1-3
D gene: NA
V gene: TRBV7-9

CDR3 protein: CASMGGRQPQHF
CDR3 DNA: TGTGCCAGCATGGGGGGACGACAGCCCCAGCATTTT
clone size: NA
J gene: TRBJ1-5
D gene: NA
V gene: TRBV6-5

CDR3 protein: CASSLVTANEKLFF
CDR3 DNA: TGCGCCAGCAGCTTGGTAACAGCTAATGAAAAACTGTTTTTT
clone size: NA
J gene: TRBJ1-4
D gene: NA
V gene: TRBV5-1

CDR3 protein: CASSERGGIYGYTF
CDR3 DNA: TGTGCCAGCAGTGAGCGCGGGGGGATTTATGGCTACACCTTC
clone size: NA
J gene: TRBJ1-2
D gene: NA
V gene: TRBV6-1

CDR3 protein: CASSERQNDGYTF
CDR3 DNA: TGCGCCAGCAGCGAAAGACAGAACGATGGCTACACCTTC
clone size: NA
J gene: TRBJ1-2
D gene: NA
V gene: TRBV10-1

CDR3 protein: CASSLLTDYEKLFF
CDR3 DNA: TGTGCCAGCAGCTTATTGACTGATTATGAAAAACTGTTTTTT
clone size: once
J gene: TRBJ1-4
D gene: NA
V gene: TRBV7-9

CDR3 protein: CASSLASTQVNQPQHF
CDR3 DNA: TGCGCCAGCAGCTTGGCATCAACCCAGGTCAATCAGCCCCAGCATTTT
clone size: NA
J gene: TRBJ1-5
D gene: NA
V gene: TRBV5-1

CDR3 protein: CASSQTSGRLYEQYF
CDR3 DNA: TGTGCCAGCAGCCAAACTAGCGGGAGGCTCTACGAGCAGTACTTC
clone size: NA
J gene: TRBJ2-7
D gene: TRBD2
V gene: TRBV14

CDR3 protein: CASSPVGAGFTDTQYF
CDR3 DNA: TGTGCCAGCTCACCAGTTGGTGCCGGTTTCACAGATACGCAGTATTTT
clone size: NA
J gene: TRBJ2-3
D gene: NA
V gene: TRBV18

CDR3 protein: CASRRLAGYNEQFF
CDR3 DNA: TGTGCCAGCCGCCGCCTAGCGGGGTACAATGAGCAGTTCTTC
clone size: NA
J gene: TRBJ2-1
D gene: TRBD2
V gene: TRBV11-2

CDR3 protein: CAWGLARNTGELFF
CDR3 DNA: TGTGCCTGGGGACTAGCGAGGAACACCGGGGAGCTGTTTTTT
clone size: few
J gene: TRBJ2-2
D gene: TRBD2
V gene: TRBV30

CDR3 protein: CASSIFNLAGGSRNEQFF
CDR3 DNA: TGTGCCAGTAGTATCTTCAATCTAGCGGGGGGTTCCCGAAACGAGCAGTTCTTC
clone size: NA
J gene: TRBJ2-1
D gene: TRBD2
V gene: TRBV19

CDR3 protein: CATSAQSDTQYF
CDR3 DNA: TGTGCCACCAGTGCGCAGTCAGATACGCAGTATTTT
clone size: NA
J gene: TRBJ2-3
D gene: NA
V gene: TRBV24-1

CDR3 protein: CASSVGTGGFFSSPLHF
CDR3 DNA: TGTGCCAGCAGCGTCGGGACAGGGGGATTCTTTAGTTCACCCCTCCACTTT
clone size: NA
J gene: TRBJ1-6
D gene: TRBD1
V gene: TRBV9

CDR3 protein: CASTQGSYNEQFF
CDR3 DNA: TGTGCCAGCACACAGGGCTCCTACAATGAGCAGTTCTTC
clone size: NA
J gene: TRBJ2-1
D gene: NA
V gene: TRBV6-6

CDR3 protein: CATSSGLQGGQPQHF
CDR3 DNA: TGTGCCACCAGCAGTGGCCTACAGGGTGGGCAGCCCCAGCATTTT
clone size: NA
J gene: TRBJ1-5
D gene: NA
V gene: TRBV15

CDR3 protein: CASSLALITDTQYF
CDR3 DNA: TGTGCCAGCAGCTTAGCGCTAATCACAGATACGCAGTATTTT
clone size: NA
J gene: TRBJ2-3
D gene: NA
V gene: TRBV7-8

CDR3 protein: CAWSLSLMNTEAFF
CDR3 DNA: TGTGCCTGGAGTTTGAGCCTTATGAACACTGAAGCTTTCTTT
clone size: NA
J gene: TRBJ1-1
D gene: NA
V gene: TRBV30

CDR3 protein: CASSPIAGGLNEQFF
CDR3 DNA: TGTGCCAGCAGTCCTATAGCGGGGGGCTTGAATGAGCAGTTCTTC
clone size: NA
J gene: TRBJ2-1
D gene: TRBD2
V gene: TRBV6-5